The rows below give T cell receptor beta chains drawn from one sample of a study of cytomegalovirus exposure and HLA in healthy donors. Sequencing used immunoSEQ multiplex PCR; TCRdb keeps in-frame clones, though not all of them. The table records roughly 140,000 clones, around 10% of them present only once. Sequenced material: PBMCs. The receptors come from a male donor in good health and CMV-seronegative. The CDR3 runs from the conserved cysteine through the conserved F or W. D genes are given only for firm matches. The size of a clone is reported for some rows only, either as once, few or many, or as a class for expanded clones.

j_call v_call clone_size d_call cdr3_nt cdr3_aa
TRBJ2-1 TRBV2 NA NA TGTGCCAGCAGTGAAGCGCGGCAGTACGAGCAGTTCTTC CASSEARQYEQFF
TRBJ2-2 TRBV28 few TRBD1 TGTGCCAGCAGACGATACTTAGGGACAGGGGGAGCCGGGGAGCTGTTTTTT CASRRYLGTGGAGELFF
TRBJ1-2 TRBV5-4 NA TRBD1 TGTGCCAGCAGCTTAAGACAGGGCGGCTACACCTTC CASSLRQGGYTF
TRBJ2-6 TRBV21-1 NA NA TGTGCCAGCAGGGACAGGGCTGGGGCCAACGTCCTGACTTTC CASRDRAGANVLTF
TRBJ1-2 TRBV10-3 NA NA TGTGCCATCAGTTTTCAAGGCAGGGAAAACTATGGCTACACCTTC CAISFQGRENYGYTF
TRBJ1-1 TRBV28 NA TRBD1 TGTGCCAGCAGTACGGGACAGGGATGGAACACTGAAGCTTTCTTT CASSTGQGWNTEAFF
TRBJ2-7 TRBV4-2 few TRBD2 TGTGCCAGCAGCCAAGCCGCCGGGACTAGCGGGGTATACGAGCAGTACTTC CASSQAAGTSGVYEQYF
TRBJ1-4 TRBV9 few TRBD1 TGTGCCAGCAGCGGCGGACAGGGGGCAAAACTGTTTTTT CASSGGQGAKLFF
TRBJ2-7 TRBV5-1 few NA TGCGCCAGCAGCTCGACACAGGGCGGGGGATCCTACGAGCAGTACTTC CASSSTQGGGSYEQYF
TRBJ1-5 TRBV28 few NA TGTGCCAGCAGCCCGGACAGCCTCTCTAGCAATCAGCCCCAGCATTTT CASSPDSLSSNQPQHF
TRBJ2-2 TRBV29-1 NA TRBD2 TGCAGCGTTGCCGGGACTAGCGGGAGGGGAAGGACCGGGGAGCTGTTTTTT CSVAGTSGRGRTGELFF
TRBJ1-2 TRBV28 few TRBD1 TGTGCCAGCACAGTGGGACAGACCTATGGCTACACCTTC CASTVGQTYGYTF
TRBJ2-7 TRBV4-3 NA NA TGCGCCAGCAGCCAAGATCTCGTGGGCACCTCCTACGAGCAGTACTTC CASSQDLVGTSYEQYF
TRBJ2-7 TRBV19 few NA TGTGCCAGTAGTCCCCTCCTACAGGGCTCCTACGAGCAGTACTTC CASSPLLQGSYEQYF
TRBJ2-7 TRBV19 NA TRBD2 TGTGCCAGCCGGGGCGGGAGTTCCTACGAGCAGTACTTC CASRGGSSYEQYF
TRBJ1-6 TRBV5-4 few TRBD1 TGTGCCAGCAGCCCGGGACAGGGCTATAATTCACCCCTCCACTTT CASSPGQGYNSPLHF
TRBJ2-1 TRBV4-3 NA NA TGCGCCAGCAGCCAAGATTGGCGGGGGCCCGGCAATGAGCAGTTCTTC CASSQDWRGPGNEQFF
TRBJ2-1 TRBV7-3 NA TRBD2 TGTGCCAGCAGTAGGACGGGAGGCACCTACAATGAGCAGTTCTTC CASSRTGGTYNEQFF
TRBJ2-7 TRBV5-4 NA NA TGTGCCAGCAGGGGCGGACACTCCTACGAGCAGTACTTC CASRGGHSYEQYF
TRBJ1-1 TRBV5-1 few NA TGCGCCAGCAGCGTTAATCCCCCGGGACTAAGCGCTGAAGCTTTCTTT CASSVNPPGLSAEAFF
TRBJ1-2 TRBV7-2 NA TRBD1 TGTGCCAGCAGCCTCCGACCGACAGGGAGGAACGGCTACACCTTC CASSLRPTGRNGYTF
TRBJ2-5 TRBV4-2 few NA TGTGCCAGCAGCCAAGATTGGGCAAAACAAGAGACCCAGTACTTC CASSQDWAKQETQYF
TRBJ2-1 TRBV7-2 NA TRBD1 TGTGCCAGCAGCTCAGGGCAGGGGGCGTTTAATGAGCAGTTCTTC CASSSGQGAFNEQFF
TRBJ2-1 TRBV4-3 NA TRBD2 TGCGCCAGCAGCCAAGAACTCTGGGGACTAGCGGGAGAATTCAATTGGTACAATGAGCAGTTCTTC CASSQELWGLAGEFNWYNEQFF
TRBJ1-1 TRBV1 NA NA TGCACCAGCAGCGCCGGTGAAGCTTTCTTT CTSSAGEAFF
TRBJ2-7 TRBV9 NA TRBD1 TGTGCCAGCAGCGTGTCCGGGACAGAATACGAGCAGTACTTC CASSVSGTEYEQYF
TRBJ2-3 TRBV5-1 few NA TGCGCCAGCAGCTTGGGTCCCTACACAGATACGCAGTATTTT CASSLGPYTDTQYF
TRBJ1-1 TRBV6-1 NA NA TGTGCCAGCGGAGTCACAGGCATGAACACTGAAGCTTTCTTT CASGVTGMNTEAFF
TRBJ1-1 TRBV7-9 few NA TGTGCCAGCAGCTCCGGTCTTCGTCCCCCCGCAGCTTTCTTT CASSSGLRPPAAFF
TRBJ1-4 TRBV5-1 few NA TGCGCCAGCAGCGCCAGGGGCGGGAGTGAAAAACTGTTTTTT CASSARGGSEKLFF
TRBJ2-1 TRBV5-1 NA TRBD2 TGCGCCAGCAGCGCCGGGACTAGATCTTCCGGCGAGCAGTTCTTC CASSAGTRSSGEQFF
TRBJ2-5 TRBV28 NA TRBD2 TGTGCCAGCAGGGTTAGCGGGGGCAGAGAGACCCAGTACTTC CASRVSGGRETQYF
TRBJ2-7 TRBV5-1 NA TRBD1 TGCGCCAGCAGCTGGGACAGGGGATCCTACGAGCAGTACTTC CASSWDRGSYEQYF
TRBJ1-3 TRBV25-1 few TRBD1 TGTGCCAGCATCGGAGGGGGACAGGGCCTCTTCGGAAACACCATATATTTT CASIGGGQGLFGNTIYF
TRBJ1-3 TRBV6-1 few NA TGTGCCAGCAGTGTTTCAGGTACCGGATACACCATATATTTT CASSVSGTGYTIYF
TRBJ1-6 TRBV25-1 few NA TGTGCCAGCAGCCAAAGGGGAGGTGATTCACCCCTCCACTTT CASSQRGGDSPLHF
TRBJ2-7 TRBV27 few NA TGTGCCAGCGCCTCGGGACTCTCGTACGAGCAGTACTTC CASASGLSYEQYF
TRBJ1-3 TRBV28 NA TRBD1 TGTGCCAGCAGTCTGGGACAGTTTGGCACCATATATTTT CASSLGQFGTIYF
TRBJ2-7 TRBV4-3 few NA TGCGCCAGCAGCCTGGAGGTTCCTTCCTACGAGCAGTACTTC CASSLEVPSYEQYF
TRBJ2-3 TRBV19 few NA TGTGCCAGTAGTATTACCGTGCAGGGTACGCAGTATTTT CASSITVQGTQYF
TRBJ2-1 TRBV7-8 few TRBD2 TGTGCCAGCAGCTTAAGGTCAGGACTAGCGGATCCATCCTACAATGAGCAGTTCTTC CASSLRSGLADPSYNEQFF
TRBJ1-3 TRBV11-2 few NA TGTGCCAGCAGCTACGAGTCCTCTGGAAACACCATATATTTT CASSYESSGNTIYF
TRBJ1-1 TRBV28 few NA TGTGCCAGCAGTCCGACACGGACACCGCAGTTTGAAGCTTTCTTT CASSPTRTPQFEAFF
TRBJ1-5 TRBV2 few NA TGTGCCAGCAGGGCCGCGGGTAGCAATCAGCCCCAGCATTTT CASRAAGSNQPQHF
TRBJ2-4 TRBV6-5 NA TRBD2 TGTGCCAGCAGCCCTTTTCGGGAGGGAAACATTCAGTACTTC CASSPFREGNIQYF
TRBJ1-6 TRBV5-4 NA TRBD1 TGTGCCAGCAGTCGGGACGGGACAGAGAATTCACCCCTCCACTTT CASSRDGTENSPLHF
TRBJ2-3 TRBV7-9 NA NA TGTGCCAGCAGCGACGGACTCAGGGGGGCCTCATATACGCAGTATTTT CASSDGLRGASYTQYF
TRBJ2-1 TRBV5-4 NA NA TGTGCCAGCCGACCGGGACTGCCTGGCTACAATGAGCAGTTCTTC CASRPGLPGYNEQFF
TRBJ2-1 TRBV27 few TRBD2 TGTGCCAGCAGTACCCTCGTAGCGGGAGGGCCCTACAATGAGCAGTTCTTC CASSTLVAGGPYNEQFF